This T cell receptor beta chain comes out of a study of cytomegalovirus exposure and HLA in healthy donors. As for the study in general: The 120 validation repertoires and the approximately 630 first-cohort repertoires shared a platform, a later analysis reported. Findings of the study overall: It was confirmed in vitro that three of the CMV-associated chains were specific for CMV antigens. Subsequent analysis found a tendency for first-cohort TCR clusters to co-occur within the 95 to 150 validation repertoires.

The study drew the donors from its approximately 120-subject validation cohort, separate from the 666-subject first cohort. Per germline, CDR1 MDHEN and CDR2 SYDVKM. This CDR3 has 13 amino acids. V dropped 8 bases and J dropped 5 bases, with 16 bases sitting between them. Profiled with immunoSEQ multiplex PCR; TCRdb holds only in-frame clones, not every one. The table has some 120,000 clones, 85% to 90% seen once. Points on this clone: Its specificity is unknown.

Sequenced: PBMCs. This TCR was recovered from a woman between 18 and 29 years old in good health and CMV-seronegative. The rearrangement uses TRBV28 and TRBJ2-7, with a tentative D call TRBD2 (5 bases). DNA of the CDR3: TGTGCCAGCGGAAACCTGAGGGCCGACGAGCAGTACTTC. It codes for CASGNLRADEQYF.